This T cell receptor (beta chain) was profiled in a study of T-cell memory formation after mild COVID-19. Whole-study findings and limits: Contracting clones from day 15 to 85 had balanced CD4/CD8; later expanders favoured CD4+. Cross-reactive memory seemingly joined, as some responding clones were found in pre-infection memory.

Each CDR3 protein is one row after TCRdb ran MiXCR on the 5' RACE reads. The sample records some 320,000 distinct CDR3 sequences, about 16% being singletons. This clonotype has just a few counts. The antigen is not known. The CDR3 sequence is 13 residues long. V lost 8 bases, J lost 2 bases, and 12 bases lay in between. Germline CDR1 MNHEY, CDR2 SVGEGT. Sequencing was done on a sample of PBMCs or a T cell subset sorted from them (not recorded which). The chain combines TRBV6-2 or TRBV6-3 with TRBJ2-5; a weak D match, TRBD2 (5 bases). The receptor's source is a young man who had mild COVID-19 (a few samples of this study predate the infection). Cell type and time point are not known. CDR3 amino acids: CASVSGRQETQYF. In DNA, the CDR3 is TGTGCCAGCGTATCGGGGAGACAAGAGACCCAGTACTTC.